A selection of T cell receptor beta chains follows, all from one sample in a study of response to subunit inactivated influenza vaccine. Each CDR3 protein gets one entry after TCRdb re-called the RT-PCR reads with MiXCR. The sample yields about 650,000 distinct CDR3 sequences, approximately 14% seen once. The sample in question was PBMCs from blood, obtained 11 to 12 days after vaccination. These receptors came from a man aged 45-60 years who received an inactivated influenza vaccine. Each CDR3 is given with its conserved first and last residue. Each record gives: V gene, J gene, D gene, clone size, CDR3 protein, CDR3 DNA. A D gene is named only where the DNA matches it firmly. Rows may omit the clone size; those that give it use once, few, many or a size class.

TRBV30	TRBJ2-1	-	-	CAWNQPVFF	TGTGCCTGGAATCAGCCCGTGTTCTTC
TRBV7-2	TRBJ2-5	-	few	CASSFQGIKETQYF	TGTGCCAGCAGCTTCCAGGGGATCAAGGAGACCCAGTACTTC
TRBV7-2	TRBJ2-2	-	-	CASSSNRVSNTGELFF	TGTGCCAGCAGCTCCAACAGGGTGTCAAACACCGGGGAGCTGTTTTTT
TRBV7-8	TRBJ2-5	-	-	CASSLFGLDTQYF	TGTGCCAGCAGCTTGTTCGGTCTCGATACCCAGTACTTC
TRBV20-1	TRBJ2-5	-	few	CSARDEEGTRRF	TGCAGTGCTAGAGATGAGGAAGGGACCCGGCGCTTC
TRBV4-3	TRBJ1-2	TRBD1	-	CASSRSRQGSGGYTF	TGCGCCAGCAGCCGGTCCCGACAGGGTTCAGGTGGCTACACCTTC
TRBV20-1	TRBJ2-7	-	few	CSARGVSSWHEQYF	TGCAGTGCTAGAGGGGTTTCCTCCTGGCATGAGCAGTACTTC
TRBV4-3	TRBJ1-1	-	-	CASSQDAGQTEAFF	TGCGCCAGCAGCCAGGACGCGGGTCAAACTGAAGCTTTCTTT
TRBV6-1	TRBJ2-3	TRBD2	few	CASKSSGRFSDTQYF	TGTGCCAGCAAGTCTAGCGGGAGATTCTCAGATACGCAGTATTTT
TRBV20-1	TRBJ2-3	-	-	CSARPWTGTDTQYF	TGCAGTGCTCGGCCTTGGACAGGCACAGATACGCAGTATTTT
TRBV5-6	TRBJ2-7	-	-	CASSLHRDGEQYF	TGTGCCAGCAGCTTGCACAGGGACGGCGAGCAGTACTTC
TRBV19	TRBJ1-1	-	-	CASREKHYTEAFF	TGTGCCAGTAGAGAGAAACACTACACTGAAGCTTTCTTT
TRBV7-9	TRBJ1-1	-	-	CASSLADAYTEAFF	TGTGCCAGCAGCTTAGCCGACGCTTACACTGAAGCTTTCTTT
TRBV6-1	TRBJ1-3	-	few	CASSEGGNTIYF	TGTGCCAGCAGTGAAGGTGGAAACACCATATATTTT
TRBV7-2	TRBJ2-2	-	many	CASSWDSSVYTGELFF	TGTGCCAGCAGCTGGGACTCCTCCGTGTACACCGGGGAGCTGTTTTTT
TRBV12-3/TRBV12-4	TRBJ2-4	TRBD2	-	CASSWGGFDIQYF	TGTGCCAGCAGTTGGGGAGGGTTTGACATTCAGTACTTC
TRBV7-8	TRBJ2-7	TRBD2	-	CASILGTSGAYEQYF	TGTGCCAGTATACTCGGGACTAGCGGGGCCTACGAGCAGTACTTC
TRBV30	TRBJ2-1	TRBD1	many	CACRRGGRYNEQFF	TGTGCCTGTCGCCGAGGGGGCCGCTACAATGAGCAGTTCTTC
TRBV29-1	TRBJ1-2	TRBD1	-	CSVEQGVYGYTF	TGCAGCGTTGAACAGGGGGTCTATGGCTACACCTTC
TRBV20-1	TRBJ1-1	-	-	CSAQITGNTEAFF	TGCAGTGCGCAAATTACAGGGAACACTGAAGCTTTCTTT
TRBV13	TRBJ2-3	TRBD2	-	CASSLGGLAGQISSTDTQYF	TGTGCCAGCAGCTTAGGAGGACTAGCGGGCCAAATTTCTAGCACAGATACGCAGTATTTT
TRBV9	TRBJ2-1	TRBD2	-	CASSPWTSGAYNEQFF	TGTGCCAGCAGCCCTTGGACTAGCGGAGCCTACAATGAGCAGTTCTTC
TRBV28	TRBJ1-1	-	-	CASSFWRWSTEAFF	TGTGCCAGCAGTTTCTGGCGGTGGAGCACTGAAGCTTTCTTT
TRBV10-2	TRBJ2-7	-	-	CASSEATGSYEQYF	TGCGCCAGCAGTGAAGCCACAGGGTCCTACGAGCAGTACTTC
TRBV20-1	TRBJ2-7	-	few	CSASFSGSYEQYF	TGCAGTGCTAGCTTCTCGGGCTCCTACGAGCAGTACTTC
TRBV4-3	TRBJ2-1	TRBD1	few	CASSLDRGSGEQFF	TGCGCCAGCAGCCTGGACAGGGGGAGCGGTGAGCAGTTCTTC
TRBV5-1	TRBJ2-3	TRBD2	few	CASSLASGLTDTQYF	TGCGCCAGCAGCTTGGCTAGCGGGCTAACAGATACGCAGTATTTT
TRBV6-1	TRBJ2-2	TRBD2	-	CASSPGLAGGELFF	TGTGCCAGCAGTCCCGGACTAGCTGGCGGGGAGCTGTTTTTT
TRBV14	TRBJ2-5	TRBD2	few	CASSQFGLAGAETQYF	TGTGCCAGCAGCCAATTCGGACTAGCGGGAGCAGAGACCCAGTACTTC
TRBV4-3	TRBJ2-7	TRBD2	-	CASSQTSGRIYEQYF	TGCGCCAGCAGCCAAACTAGCGGGAGGATTTACGAGCAGTACTTC
TRBV7-7	TRBJ2-3	TRBD2	-	CASSVGLAVTDTQYF	TGTGCCAGCAGCGTGGGACTAGCGGTGACAGATACGCAGTATTTT
TRBV18	TRBJ2-5	TRBD2	-	CASSGTSGKQETQYF	TGTGCCAGCTCGGGGACTAGCGGGAAGCAAGAGACCCAGTACTTC
TRBV5-1	TRBJ2-2	-	-	CASSLDVNTGELFF	TGCGCCAGTTCTTTGGACGTAAACACCGGGGAGCTGTTTTTT
TRBV20-1	TRBJ2-1	TRBD2	-	CSHATSGGSRNEQFF	TGCAGTCACGCGACTAGCGGGGGGTCTCGGAATGAGCAGTTCTTC
TRBV7-9	TRBJ1-3	-	few	CASSSTPATIYF	TGTGCCAGCAGCTCAACACCCGCCACCATATATTTT
TRBV4-1	TRBJ2-7	TRBD1	-	CASSPSGQGHRYF	TGCGCCAGCAGCCCGAGCGGACAGGGGCATCGGTACTTC
TRBV9	TRBJ2-7	TRBD2	few	CASSDSQAGGPYEQYF	TGTGCCAGCAGCGACAGCCAAGCGGGAGGGCCCTACGAGCAGTACTTC
TRBV5-5	TRBJ2-7	-	-	CASSFGFIGLYEQYF	TGTGCCAGCAGCTTCGGATTTATTGGTTTGTACGAGCAGTACTTC
TRBV12-3/TRBV12-4	TRBJ2-5	TRBD1	-	CASSAPGQRAGTQYF	TGTGCCAGCAGTGCACCGGGACAGCGAGCCGGGACCCAGTACTTC
TRBV4-1	TRBJ2-3	-	many	CASSRGDGSTDTQYF	TGCGCCAGCAGCCGAGGGGACGGAAGCACAGATACGCAGTATTTT
TRBV5-6	TRBJ1-2	-	few	CASSLVSGSYGYTF	TGTGCCAGCAGCTTGGTTTCCGGGTCCTATGGCTACACCTTC
TRBV5-1	TRBJ2-5	-	-	CASSLKRAEETQYF	TGCGCCAGCAGCTTGAAGAGGGCAGAGGAGACCCAGTACTTC
TRBV7-9	TRBJ2-7	-	-	CASSLAGGYEQSF	TGTGCCAGCAGCTTGGCAGGCGGCTACGAGCAGTCCTTC
TRBV28	TRBJ1-4	-	few	CASRRTWGGVNEKLFF	TGTGCCAGCAGACGGACCTGGGGAGGGGTTAATGAAAAACTGTTTTTT
TRBV28	TRBJ1-5	TRBD1	few	CASSLSGGLGSVDQPQHF	TGTGCCAGCAGTTTGTCAGGGGGCCTTGGATCAGTTGATCAGCCCCAGCATTTT
TRBV21-1	TRBJ2-2	-	-	CASSKTYRGGCTGELFF	TGTGCCAGCAGCAAAACCTACCGAGGGGGCTGCACCGGGGAGCTGTTTTTT
TRBV4-1	TRBJ2-5	TRBD2	few	CASSHPRGTSGETQYF	TGCGCCAGCAGCCACCCCCGGGGCACTAGCGGGGAGACCCAGTACTTC
TRBV9	TRBJ1-2	-	few	CASIPLQGPYGYTF	TGTGCCAGCATTCCTTTACAGGGCCCCTATGGCTACACCTTC
TRBV7-9	TRBJ2-1	TRBD2	few	CASSSATSGGFNEQFF	TGTGCCAGCAGCTCCGCGACTAGCGGGGGATTCAATGAGCAGTTCTTC
TRBV12-3/TRBV12-4	TRBJ2-1	-	many	CASSLEGGSHNEQFF	TGTGCCAGCAGTCTCGAGGGGGGCTCCCACAATGAGCAGTTCTTC
TRBV6-5	TRBJ2-5	-	-	CASSYSVGGYEETQYF	TGTGCCAGCAGTTACTCGGTAGGGGGATATGAAGAGACCCAGTACTTC
TRBV7-2	TRBJ2-3	-	few	CASSWGAADTQYF	TGTGCCAGCAGCTGGGGGGCCGCAGATACGCAGTATTTT
TRBV6-2/TRBV6-3	TRBJ2-7	-	-	CASSLLGQPYEQYF	TGTGCCAGCAGTTTACTCGGACAGCCCTACGAGCAGTACTTC
TRBV3-1	TRBJ2-7	TRBD2	once	CASSQSAGGPKNEQYF	TGTGCCAGCAGCCAATCCGCGGGGGGGCCCAAAAACGAGCAGTACTTC